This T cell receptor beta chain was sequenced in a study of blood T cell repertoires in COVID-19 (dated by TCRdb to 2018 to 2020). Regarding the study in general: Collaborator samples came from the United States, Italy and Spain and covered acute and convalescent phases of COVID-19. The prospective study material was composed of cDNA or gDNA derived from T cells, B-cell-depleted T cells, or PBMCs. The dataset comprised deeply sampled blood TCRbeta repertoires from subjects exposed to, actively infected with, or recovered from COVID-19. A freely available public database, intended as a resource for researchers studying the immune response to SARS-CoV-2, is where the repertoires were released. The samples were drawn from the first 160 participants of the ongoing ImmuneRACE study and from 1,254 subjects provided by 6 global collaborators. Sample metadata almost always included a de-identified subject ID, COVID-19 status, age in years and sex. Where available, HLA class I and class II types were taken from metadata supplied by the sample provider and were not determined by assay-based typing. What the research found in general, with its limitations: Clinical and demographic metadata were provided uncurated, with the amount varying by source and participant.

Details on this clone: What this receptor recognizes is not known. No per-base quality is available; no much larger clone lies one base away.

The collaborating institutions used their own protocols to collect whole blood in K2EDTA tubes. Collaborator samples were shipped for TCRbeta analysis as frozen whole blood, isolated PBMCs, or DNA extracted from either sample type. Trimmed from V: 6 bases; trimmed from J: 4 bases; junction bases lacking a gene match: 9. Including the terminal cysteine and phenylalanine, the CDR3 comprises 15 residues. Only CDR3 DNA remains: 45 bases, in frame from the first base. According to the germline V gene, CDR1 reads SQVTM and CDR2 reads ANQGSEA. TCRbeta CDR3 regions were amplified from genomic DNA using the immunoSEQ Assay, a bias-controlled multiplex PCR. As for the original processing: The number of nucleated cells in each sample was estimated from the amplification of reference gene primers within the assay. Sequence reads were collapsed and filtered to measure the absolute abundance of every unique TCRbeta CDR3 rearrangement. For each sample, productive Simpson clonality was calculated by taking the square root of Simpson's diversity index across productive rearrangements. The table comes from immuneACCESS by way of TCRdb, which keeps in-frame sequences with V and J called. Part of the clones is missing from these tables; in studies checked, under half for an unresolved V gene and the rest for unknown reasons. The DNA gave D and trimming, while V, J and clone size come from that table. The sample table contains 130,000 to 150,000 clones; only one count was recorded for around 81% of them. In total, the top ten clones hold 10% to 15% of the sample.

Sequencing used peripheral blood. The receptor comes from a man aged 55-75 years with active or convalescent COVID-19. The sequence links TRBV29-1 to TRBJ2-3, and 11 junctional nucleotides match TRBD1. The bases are TGCAGCGTCCGTGGGGACAGGGGGTCTCCAGATACGCAGTATTTT. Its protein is CSVRGDRGSPDTQYF.